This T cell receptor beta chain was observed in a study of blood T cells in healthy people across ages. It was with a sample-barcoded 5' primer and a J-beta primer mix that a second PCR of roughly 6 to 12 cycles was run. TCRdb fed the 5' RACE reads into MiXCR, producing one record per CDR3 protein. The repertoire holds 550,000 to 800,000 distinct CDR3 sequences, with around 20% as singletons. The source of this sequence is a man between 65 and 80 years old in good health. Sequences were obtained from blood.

CDR3 sequence: CASSLYRQGYYGYTF. The CDR3 DNA follows: TGTGCCAGCAGTTTATACAGACAGGGATACTATGGCTACACCTTC. V is TRBV28 and J is TRBJ1-2; 7 nucleotides line up with TRBD1. The J segment lost 3 bases and the V segment lost 1 base, leaving 5 bases of the junction unmatched. The CDR3 consists of 15 residues. Per the germline V gene, CDR1 is MDHEN and CDR2 is SYDVKM.